The rows below give T cell receptor beta chains drawn from one sample of a study of T-cell memory formation after mild COVID-19. Using its own MiXCR run on the 5' RACE reads, TCRdb lists one record per CDR3 protein. The sample contains roughly 4,800 distinct CDR3 sequences, over 20% of which appear only once. The sequenced sample was PBMCs or a T cell subset sorted from them (not recorded which). Receptors were obtained from an adult who had mild COVID-19 (a few samples of this study predate the infection). Cell type and time point are not known. Each CDR3 is given with its conserved first and last residue. The D gene is left open where the match is weak. For some rows the clone size is stated as once, few or many, or as a class when expanded; others skip it.

cdr3_length | d_call | clone_size | j_call | v_call | cdr3_aa | cdr3_nt
12 | NA | medium-sized | TRBJ2-7 | TRBV6-2/TRBV6-3 | CASRLYRAEQYF | TGTGCCAGCAGGCTCTACAGAGCCGAGCAGTACTTC
15 | TRBD1 | NA | TRBJ2-1 | TRBV10-3 | CAIRQQGVTDNEQFF | TGTGCCATCAGGCAACAGGGGGTAACGGACAATGAGCAGTTCTTC
15 | NA | medium-sized | TRBJ2-1 | TRBV4-3 | CASSQESDSYNEQFF | TGCGCCAGCAGCCAAGAGTCCGACTCCTACAATGAGCAGTTCTTC
16 | TRBD2 | NA | TRBJ2-3 | TRBV4-2 | CASSQDGTSGADTQYF | TGTGCCAGCAGCCAAGATGGGACTAGCGGGGCAGATACGCAGTATTTT
14 | TRBD1 | medium-sized | TRBJ1-5 | TRBV20-1 | CSARGQGPGQPQHF | TGCAGTGCTAGAGGACAGGGGCCCGGTCAGCCCCAGCATTTT
15 | NA | medium-sized | TRBJ2-1 | TRBV20-1 | CSANSLGGSYNEQFF | TGCAGTGCCAATAGCCTGGGAGGCTCCTACAATGAGCAGTTCTTC
13 | TRBD1 | medium-sized | TRBJ2-3 | TRBV29-1 | CSVSDRSTDTQYF | TGCAGCGTTTCGGACAGGTCCACAGATACGCAGTATTTT
16 | NA | medium-sized | TRBJ2-7 | TRBV5-1 | CASSLLSRGGTYEQYF | TGCGCCAGCAGCTTGTTGAGCAGGGGGGGAACCTACGAGCAGTACTTC
14 | NA | NA | TRBJ2-5 | TRBV10-1 | CARSGGGYQETQYF | TGCGCCAGAAGCGGAGGAGGGTACCAAGAGACCCAGTACTTC
14 | NA | medium-sized | TRBJ2-3 | TRBV5-1 | CASSMTQTVGTQYF | TGCGCCAGCAGCATGACACAGACGGTGGGTACGCAGTATTTT
14 | TRBD2 | medium-sized | TRBJ2-1 | TRBV12-3/TRBV12-4 | CASSVTSGGNEQFF | TGTGCCAGCAGCGTGACTAGCGGGGGGAATGAGCAGTTCTTC
18 | NA | medium-sized | TRBJ2-1 | TRBV10-3 | CAISESPGRGPDYNEQFF | TGTGCCATCAGTGAGTCGCCGGGGCGGGGGCCGGACTACAATGAGCAGTTCTTC
14 | TRBD1 | NA | TRBJ1-1 | TRBV6-2/TRBV6-3 | CASSYSKGTGEAFF | TGTGCCAGCAGTTACTCGAAGGGGACAGGAGAAGCTTTCTTT
15 | NA | NA | TRBJ2-7 | TRBV5-5 | CASSQSGSSSYEQYF | TGTGCCAGCAGCCAGAGTGGTAGTAGCTCCTACGAGCAGTACTTC
14 | NA | many | TRBJ1-6 | TRBV27 | CASSPGFVRAPLHF | TGTGCCAGCAGCCCCGGTTTTGTCCGGGCACCCCTCCACTTT
16 | TRBD2 | medium-sized | TRBJ2-2 | TRBV4-2 | CASSQDPGGATGELFF | TGTGCCAGCAGCCAAGATCCGGGGGGGGCCACCGGGGAGCTGTTTTTT
13 | NA | medium-sized | TRBJ1-2 | TRBV12-3/TRBV12-4 | CASSLQTLYGYTF | TGTGCCAGCAGTTTGCAGACACTCTATGGCTACACCTTC
15 | NA | medium-sized | TRBJ2-3 | TRBV10-1 | CASSESTRVRDTQYF | TGCGCCAGCAGTGAGTCGACTCGTGTTAGGGATACGCAGTATTTT
16 | TRBD1 | medium-sized | TRBJ1-1 | TRBV19 | CASSIGRTGADTEAFF | TGTGCCAGTAGTATAGGGAGGACAGGGGCGGACACTGAAGCTTTCTTT
16 | NA | NA | TRBJ1-1 | TRBV4-3 | CASSLAVGDSPLDAFF | TGCGCCAGCAGCCTAGCGGTTGGGGATAGTCCCTTGGATGCTTTCTTT
15 | TRBD1 | many | TRBJ1-2 | TRBV19 | CASSISSQGDYGYTF | TGTGCCAGTAGTATATCATCTCAGGGGGACTATGGCTACACCTTC
13 | NA | medium-sized | TRBJ1-1 | TRBV27 | CASSLSLNTEAFF | TGTGCCAGCAGTTTGAGCCTGAACACTGAAGCTTTCTTT
15 | NA | medium-sized | TRBJ2-5 | TRBV6-5 | CASSYEGGSQETQYF | TGTGCCAGCAGTTATGAGGGCGGCAGTCAAGAGACCCAGTACTTC
13 | NA | medium-sized | TRBJ1-2 | TRBV20-1 | CSAKGEINYGYTF | TGCAGTGCTAAGGGGGAGATTAACTATGGCTACACCTTC
11 | NA | large | TRBJ2-2 | TRBV6-5 | CASSRSGELFF | TGTGCCAGCAGCCGGTCCGGGGAGCTGTTTTTT
14 | TRBD1 | medium-sized | TRBJ1-2 | TRBV19 | CASIPQGGSYGYTF | TGTGCCAGTATCCCCCAGGGGGGTTCTTATGGCTACACCTTC
14 | NA | medium-sized | TRBJ2-1 | TRBV11-1 | CASTPGSGFYEQFF | TGTGCCAGCACCCCCGGGAGCGGGTTTTATGAGCAGTTCTTC
16 | TRBD1 | medium-sized | TRBJ2-5 | TRBV5-1 | CASSSGTGGHQETQYF | TGCGCCAGCAGCTCTGGGACAGGGGGCCATCAAGAGACCCAGTACTTC
17 | TRBD1 | many | TRBJ1-1 | TRBV4-3 | CASSQFRGIQGGAEAFF | TGCGCCAGCAGCCAATTCCGAGGGATACAGGGGGGCGCTGAAGCTTTCTTT
20 | TRBD2 | medium-sized | TRBJ2-7 | TRBV12-3/TRBV12-4 | CASSRHPPGLAGGFPYEQYF | TGTGCCAGCAGCAGACACCCTCCGGGACTAGCGGGGGGCTTCCCCTACGAGCAGTACTTC
13 | TRBD2 | medium-sized | TRBJ2-7 | TRBV27 | CASSSGLALEQYF | TGTGCCAGCAGTTCCGGACTAGCGCTGGAGCAGTACTTC
16 | NA | NA | TRBJ1-4 | TRBV6-5 | CASSYKGRPLDEKLFF | TGTGCCAGCAGTTACAAGGGGCGGCCTCTAGATGAAAAACTGTTTTTT
16 | TRBD1 | medium-sized | TRBJ2-3 | TRBV5-4 | CASNPGGQAVTDTQYF | TGTGCCAGCAACCCAGGGGGACAGGCGGTCACAGATACGCAGTATTTT
15 | NA | medium-sized | TRBJ2-1 | TRBV7-6 | CASSPTSHPRNEQFF | TGTGCCAGCAGCCCGACTTCGCACCCCAGGAATGAGCAGTTCTTC
15 | TRBD2 | medium-sized | TRBJ2-5 | TRBV20-1 | CSASRSGGPQETQYF | TGCAGTGCTTCCCGTAGCGGGGGCCCACAAGAGACCCAGTACTTC
14 | NA | NA | TRBJ2-5 | TRBV13 | CASSLGGQQETQYF | TGTGCCAGCAGCTTAGGTGGACAGCAAGAGACCCAGTACTTC
14 | NA | NA | TRBJ2-3 | TRBV11-3 | CASSLNRITDTQYF | TGTGCCAGCAGCTTGAATAGAATCACAGATACGCAGTATTTT
14 | NA | medium-sized | TRBJ2-4 | TRBV5-5 | CASSFRTLKNIQYF | TGTGCCAGCAGCTTTCGGACTCTAAAAAACATTCAGTACTTC
16 | NA | NA | TRBJ2-1 | TRBV7-9 | CASSSRGGPPYNEQFF | TGTGCCAGCAGCTCCCGTGGCGGCCCCCCCTACAATGAGCAGTTCTTC
15 | TRBD1 | medium-sized | TRBJ2-7 | TRBV6-6 | CASSPPRDRVPEQYF | TGTGCCAGCAGTCCCCCACGGGACAGGGTTCCCGAGCAGTACTTC
12 | TRBD2 | few | TRBJ2-5 | TRBV7-2 | CASSFEREGLHF | TGTGCCAGCAGCTTTGAGCGGGAGGGCCTGCACTTC
12 | NA | medium-sized | TRBJ1-5 | TRBV6-6 | CASRHEGDTQHF | TGTGCCAGCCGGCACGAGGGGGATACGCAGCATTTT
12 | NA | NA | TRBJ1-2 | TRBV2 | CASEGNNYGYTF | TGTGCCAGCGAGGGGAATAACTATGGCTACACCTTC
15 | NA | medium-sized | TRBJ2-3 | TRBV5-4 | CASSLRVIGTDTQYF | TGTGCCAGCAGCTTAAGGGTAATCGGCACAGATACGCAGTATTTT
17 | TRBD2 | medium-sized | TRBJ2-7 | TRBV20-1 | CSARVPSGGIVPYEQYF | TGCAGTGCTAGAGTCCCCAGCGGGGGGATTGTACCCTACGAGCAGTACTTC
15 | TRBD1 | NA | TRBJ2-7 | TRBV7-9 | CASSALDRDTYEQYF | TGTGCCAGCAGCGCACTCGACAGGGACACCTACGAGCAGTACTTC
16 | TRBD1 | medium-sized | TRBJ2-7 | TRBV29-1 | CSVEGVRQGDFYEQYF | TGCAGCGTTGAAGGGGTGAGACAGGGGGATTTTTACGAGCAGTACTTC
15 | TRBD2 | NA | TRBJ2-1 | TRBV7-6 | CASSLEREGLPKQFF | TGTGCCAGCAGCTTAGAACGGGAGGGCCTCCCAAAGCAGTTCTTC
15 | NA | medium-sized | TRBJ1-5 | TRBV5-1 | CASSLETGSNQPQHF | TGCGCCAGCAGCTTAGAAACGGGGAGCAATCAGCCCCAGCATTTT
13 | TRBD2 | medium-sized | TRBJ2-1 | TRBV27 | CASAGGLAGGQFF | TGTGCCAGCGCCGGAGGGTTAGCGGGGGGGCAGTTCTTC
14 | NA | medium-sized | TRBJ1-1 | TRBV7-8 | CASSLGRGNTEAFF | TGTGCCAGCAGCTTAGGCAGGGGTAACACTGAAGCTTTCTTT
19 | NA | medium-sized | TRBJ1-3 | TRBV6-5 | CASSYSNLAPEGPGNTIYF | TGTGCCAGCAGTTACTCGAATCTGGCCCCGGAGGGTCCTGGAAACACCATATATTTT
16 | TRBD1 | medium-sized | TRBJ2-3 | TRBV27 | CASSLITGASTDTQYF | TGTGCCAGCAGTTTAATTACAGGGGCTAGCACAGATACGCAGTATTTT
13 | NA | NA | TRBJ2-3 | TRBV7-6 | CASSSVRADTQYF | TGTGCCAGCAGCTCGGTCCGCGCAGATACGCAGTATTTT
17 | TRBD1 | medium-sized | TRBJ2-1 | TRBV24-1 | CATSDSPGTASYNEQFF | TGTGCCACCAGTGATTCCCCCGGGACAGCCTCCTACAATGAGCAGTTCTTC
18 | TRBD1 | medium-sized | TRBJ2-6 | TRBV2 | CASNAGTGTSAGANVLTF | TGTGCCAGCAATGCCGGGACAGGGACTTCAGCTGGGGCCAACGTCCTGACTTTC
15 | TRBD2 | medium-sized | TRBJ2-1 | TRBV18 | CASSLGGARYNEQFF | TGTGCCAGCTCACTCGGGGGGGCTCGTTACAATGAGCAGTTCTTC
13 | NA | medium-sized | TRBJ2-5 | TRBV20-1 | CSARDWSTETQYF | TGCAGTGCTAGAGATTGGTCCACCGAGACCCAGTACTTC
14 | NA | medium-sized | TRBJ1-1 | TRBV10-3 | CAITEGGSNTEAFF | TGTGCCATCACCGAGGGCGGGTCCAACACTGAAGCTTTCTTT
17 | NA | medium-sized | TRBJ2-5 | TRBV7-2 | CASSLELGTQMQETQYF | TGTGCCAGCAGCTTAGAACTCGGGACACAAATGCAAGAGACCCAGTACTTC